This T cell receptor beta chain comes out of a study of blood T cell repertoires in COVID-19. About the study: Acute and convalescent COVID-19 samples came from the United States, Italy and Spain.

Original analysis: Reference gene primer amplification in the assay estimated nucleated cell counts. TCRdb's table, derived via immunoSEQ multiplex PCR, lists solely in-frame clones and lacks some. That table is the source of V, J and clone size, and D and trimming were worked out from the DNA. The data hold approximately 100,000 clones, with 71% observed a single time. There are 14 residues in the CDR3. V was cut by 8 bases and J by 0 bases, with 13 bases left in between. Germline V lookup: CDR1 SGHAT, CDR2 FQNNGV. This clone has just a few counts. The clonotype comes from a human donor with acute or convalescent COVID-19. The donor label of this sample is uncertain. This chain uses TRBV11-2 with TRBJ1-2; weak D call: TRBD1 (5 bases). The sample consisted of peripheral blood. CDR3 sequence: CASPYRPANYGYTF. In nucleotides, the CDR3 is TGTGCCAGCCCTTACAGGCCAGCTAACTATGGCTACACCTTC.